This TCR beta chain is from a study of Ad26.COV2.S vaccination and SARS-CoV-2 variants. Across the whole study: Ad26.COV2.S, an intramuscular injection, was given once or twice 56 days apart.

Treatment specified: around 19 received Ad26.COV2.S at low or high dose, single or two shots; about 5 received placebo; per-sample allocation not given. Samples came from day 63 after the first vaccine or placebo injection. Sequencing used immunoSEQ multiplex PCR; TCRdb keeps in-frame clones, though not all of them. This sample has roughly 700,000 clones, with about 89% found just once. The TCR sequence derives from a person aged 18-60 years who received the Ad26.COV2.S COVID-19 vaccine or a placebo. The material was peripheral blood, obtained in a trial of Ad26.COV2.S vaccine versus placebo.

CDR3 DNA sequence: TGTGCCAGCTCCACCTTAGCGGGAGGGCCCGGTGGGCAGTTCTTC. Amino acids: CASSTLAGGPGGQFF. V gene TRBV18 combines with J gene TRBJ2-1; 11 nucleotides match TRBD2. V shed 6 bases and J 12 bases; nucleotides not matched to a gene: 13. This CDR3 spans 15 amino acids. Germline V gives CDR1 KGHSH, CDR2 LQKENI. The full variable domain, in which reference TRBV18 and TRBJ2-1 provide the parts outside the CDR3, is NAGVMQNPRHLVRRRGQEARLRCSPMKGHSHVYWYRQLPEEGLKFMVYLQKENIIDESGMPKERFSAEFPKEGPSILRIQQVVRGDSAAYFCASSTLAGGPGGQFFGPGTRLTVL.